This T cell receptor (beta chain) was sequenced for a study of T cells in Graves' hyperthyroidism and ophthalmopathy. Amplified regions were TCR beta CDR3 sequences from RNA transcripts. HTBI primers were the set used in a first-round RT-PCR of the TCR CDR3. MiXCR, run by TCRdb on the multiplex PCR reads, gives a single entry per CDR3 protein. The sample gives some 700,000 distinct CDR3 sequences, about 18% of which show up once; roughly a sixth is in the top ten. The germline V gene has CDR1 DFQATT and CDR2 SNEGSKA (reference sequence). The V end was cut by 6 bases, the J end by 3 bases, with 15 bases between. The CDR3 covers 13 residues. This clonotype was detected ten times or more. The antigen is not known. Overall study results and limits: The majority of expanded thyroid clonotypes above 0.001 also appeared in blood.

This TCR was sampled from a middle-aged man with Graves' hyperthyroidism. Sequenced material: blood. The V and J genes are TRBV20-1 and TRBJ2-7; weak D call: TRBD2 (5 bases). The DNA of the CDR3 is TGCAGTGCCCCCCCGGACGGGAACTACGAGCAGTACTTC. This gives the protein CSAPPDGNYEQYF.